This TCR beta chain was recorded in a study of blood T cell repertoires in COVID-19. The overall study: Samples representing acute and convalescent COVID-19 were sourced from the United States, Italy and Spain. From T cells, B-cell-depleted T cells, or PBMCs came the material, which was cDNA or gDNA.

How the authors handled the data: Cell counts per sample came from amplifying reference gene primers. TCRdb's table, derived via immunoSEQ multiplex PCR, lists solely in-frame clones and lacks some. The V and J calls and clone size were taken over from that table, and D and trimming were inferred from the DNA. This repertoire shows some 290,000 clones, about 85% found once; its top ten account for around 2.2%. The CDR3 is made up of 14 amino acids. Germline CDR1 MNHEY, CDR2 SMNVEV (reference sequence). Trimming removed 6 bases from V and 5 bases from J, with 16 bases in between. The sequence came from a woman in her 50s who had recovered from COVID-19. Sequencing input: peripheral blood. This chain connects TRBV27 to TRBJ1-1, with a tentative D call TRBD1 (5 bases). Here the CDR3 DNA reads TGTGCCAGCAGGTGGGGTGGTGGGGGGACTGAAGCTTTCTTT. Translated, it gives CASRWGGGGTEAFF.